This TCR beta chain originates from a study of breast tumors, draining lymph nodes, adjacent tissues. Study outcomes and limitations: Tumor T cell lymph node origin was a supported hypothesis, not proven. Findings are consistent with lymph node origin and intratumoral expansion of most tumor T cells. Compared with basal-like, luminal-like tumors shared significantly more repertoire with nontumor tissue. Tumor repertoires ranked between lymph nodes and nontumor tissue in diversity, with V and J gene preferences.

Using its own MiXCR run on the multiplex PCR reads, TCRdb lists one record per CDR3 protein. The sample consists of 50,000 to 55,000 distinct CDR3 sequences, under 45% of them appearing once. Looked up from germline, CDR1 is LNHNV and CDR2 is YYDKDF (reference sequence). The CDR3 sequence is 18 residues long. V lost 0 bases and J lost 2; bases outside the gene matches: 4. As for this clonotype: What it binds is not known.

Material: breast tumor tissue. The receptor was derived from a female donor with breast cancer. Some clones in this sample may be carry-over from other donors' samples. This chain joins TRBV15 and TRBJ2-1, with TRBD2 matching over 13 bases. The CDR3 reads CATSRDGLAGVPYNEQFF. For the CDR3, the DNA is TGTGCCACCAGCAGAGATGGACTAGCGGGAGTCCCCTACAATGAGCAGTTCTTC.